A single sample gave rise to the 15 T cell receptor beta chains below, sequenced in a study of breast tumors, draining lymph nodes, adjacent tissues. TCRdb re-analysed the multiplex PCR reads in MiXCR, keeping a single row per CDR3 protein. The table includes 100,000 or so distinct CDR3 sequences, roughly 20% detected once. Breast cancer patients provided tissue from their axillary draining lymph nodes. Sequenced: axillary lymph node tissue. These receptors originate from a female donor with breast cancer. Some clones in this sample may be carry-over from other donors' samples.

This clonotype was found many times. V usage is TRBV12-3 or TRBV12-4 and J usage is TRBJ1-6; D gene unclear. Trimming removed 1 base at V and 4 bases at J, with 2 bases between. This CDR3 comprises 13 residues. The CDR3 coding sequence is TGTGCCAGCAGTTTAGAGTATAATTCACCCCTCCACTTT. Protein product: CASSLEYNSPLHF.

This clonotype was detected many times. The CDR3: CASSVDGRDNEQFF. Here the CDR3 DNA reads TGTGCCAGCAGCGTAGATGGGAGGGACAATGAGCAGTTCTTC. The J gene is TRBJ2-1, the V gene TRBV9; 7 bases fit TRBD2. J lost 5 bases, V lost 0 bases, and 2 bases had no gene match. The CDR3 extends over 14 amino acids. Germline assignment: CDR1 SGDLS and CDR2 YYNGEE.

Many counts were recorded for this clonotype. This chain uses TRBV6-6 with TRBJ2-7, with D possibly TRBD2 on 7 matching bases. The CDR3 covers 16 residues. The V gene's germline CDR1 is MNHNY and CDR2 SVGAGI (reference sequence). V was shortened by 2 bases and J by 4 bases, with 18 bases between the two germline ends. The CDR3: CASSYPKTGGPYEQYF. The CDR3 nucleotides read TGTGCCAGCAGTTACCCAAAAACGGGGGGCCCTTACGAGCAGTACTTC.

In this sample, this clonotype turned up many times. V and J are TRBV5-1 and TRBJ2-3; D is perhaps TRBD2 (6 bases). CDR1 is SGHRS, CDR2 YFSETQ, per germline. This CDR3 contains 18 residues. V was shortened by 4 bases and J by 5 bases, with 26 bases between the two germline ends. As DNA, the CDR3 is TGCGCCAGCAGCGAGTATTCAGCGGGCCCTTCCGGGAGAGATACGCAGTATTTT. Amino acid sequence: CASSEYSAGPSGRDTQYF.

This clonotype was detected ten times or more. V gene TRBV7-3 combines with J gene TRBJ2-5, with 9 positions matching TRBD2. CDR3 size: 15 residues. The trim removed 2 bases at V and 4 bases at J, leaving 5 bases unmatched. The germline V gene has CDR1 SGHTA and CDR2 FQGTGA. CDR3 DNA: TGTGCCAGCAGCTTAGGCAGTAGCGGGGGAGAGACCCAGTACTTC. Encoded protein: CASSLGSSGGETQYF.

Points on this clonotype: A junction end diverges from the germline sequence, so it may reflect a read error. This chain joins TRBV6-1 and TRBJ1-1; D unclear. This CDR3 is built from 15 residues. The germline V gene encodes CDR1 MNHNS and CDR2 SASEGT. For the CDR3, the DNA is TGTGCCAGCAATAAGTGGGAGAACATGAACACCGAAGCTTTCTTT. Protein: CASNKWENMNTEAFF.

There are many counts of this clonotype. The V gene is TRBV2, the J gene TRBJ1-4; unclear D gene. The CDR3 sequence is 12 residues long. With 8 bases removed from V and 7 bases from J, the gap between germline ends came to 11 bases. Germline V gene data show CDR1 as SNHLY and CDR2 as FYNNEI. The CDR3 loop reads CASCTPGEKLFF. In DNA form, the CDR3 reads TGTGCCAGCTGCACACCGGGTGAAAAACTGTTTTTT.

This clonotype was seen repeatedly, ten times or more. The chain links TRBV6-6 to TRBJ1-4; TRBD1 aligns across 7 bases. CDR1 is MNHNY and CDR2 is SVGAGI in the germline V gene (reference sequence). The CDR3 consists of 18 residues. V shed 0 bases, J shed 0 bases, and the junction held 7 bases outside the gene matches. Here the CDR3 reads CASSYSPGTDATNEKLFF. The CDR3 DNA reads TGTGCCAGCAGTTACTCCCCTGGGACAGATGCAACTAATGAAAAACTGTTTTTT.

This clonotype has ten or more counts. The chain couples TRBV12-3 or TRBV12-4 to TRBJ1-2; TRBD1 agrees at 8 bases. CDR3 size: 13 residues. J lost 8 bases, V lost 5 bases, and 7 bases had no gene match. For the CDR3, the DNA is TGTGCCAGCAGTACAGGGGGATTCGGGGGCTACACCTTC. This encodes CASSTGGFGGYTF.

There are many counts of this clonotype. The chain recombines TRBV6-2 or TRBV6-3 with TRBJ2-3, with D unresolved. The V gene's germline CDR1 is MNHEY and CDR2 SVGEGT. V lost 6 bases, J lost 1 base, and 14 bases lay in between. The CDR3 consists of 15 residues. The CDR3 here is CASSRFMAGTDTQYF. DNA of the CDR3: TGTGCCAGCAGCCGATTTATGGCGGGCACAGATACGCAGTATTTT.

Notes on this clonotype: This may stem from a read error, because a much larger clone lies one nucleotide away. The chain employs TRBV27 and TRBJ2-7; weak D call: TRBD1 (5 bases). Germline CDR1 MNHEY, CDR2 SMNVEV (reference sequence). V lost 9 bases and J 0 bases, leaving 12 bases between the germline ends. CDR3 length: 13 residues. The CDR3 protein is CASRGYISYEQYF. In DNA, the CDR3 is TGTGCCAGTAGGGGCTATATCTCCTACGAGCAGTACTTC.

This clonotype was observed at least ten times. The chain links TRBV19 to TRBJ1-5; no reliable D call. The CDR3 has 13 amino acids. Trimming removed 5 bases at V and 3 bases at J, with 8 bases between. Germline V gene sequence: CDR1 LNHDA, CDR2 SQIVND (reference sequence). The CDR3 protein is CASSYTPNQPQHF. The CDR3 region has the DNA TGTGCCAGTAGTTACACCCCCAATCAGCCCCAGCATTTT.

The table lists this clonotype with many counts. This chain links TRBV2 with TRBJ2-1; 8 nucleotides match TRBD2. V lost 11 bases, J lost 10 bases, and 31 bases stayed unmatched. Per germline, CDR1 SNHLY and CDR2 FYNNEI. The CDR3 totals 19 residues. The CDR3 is CARIKGEGKATGGPPEQFF. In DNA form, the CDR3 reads TGTGCCCGAATCAAGGGGGAGGGGAAGGCGACGGGAGGGCCTCCCGAGCAGTTCTTC.

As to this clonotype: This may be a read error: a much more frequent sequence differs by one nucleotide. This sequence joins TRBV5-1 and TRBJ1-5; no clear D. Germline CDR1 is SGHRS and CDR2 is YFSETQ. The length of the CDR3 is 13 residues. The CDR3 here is CASGFLGNQPQHF. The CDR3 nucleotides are TGCGCCAGCGGCTTTCTTGGCAATCAGCCCCAGCATTTT.

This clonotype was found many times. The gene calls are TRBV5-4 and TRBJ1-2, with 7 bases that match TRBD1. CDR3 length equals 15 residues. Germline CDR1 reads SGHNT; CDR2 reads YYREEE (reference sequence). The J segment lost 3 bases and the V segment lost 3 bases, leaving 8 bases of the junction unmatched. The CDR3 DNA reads TGTGCCAGCAGCTCCAGGGGGGGGCTGGACTATGGCTACACCTTC. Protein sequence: CASSSRGGLDYGYTF.